Presented here are 10 T cell receptor beta chains from one specimen sequenced in a study of beta chain features in type 1 diabetes (dated by TCRdb to 2017 to 2018). Library prep was done by the immunoSEQ multiplex PCR assay. The entire amount of isolated RNA was reverse transcribed using the High Capacity cDNA Reverse Transcription Kit, so the sequenced TCRB transcripts were expressed ones. TCRdb retrieved this table from immuneACCESS and kept in-frame rearrangements only. Not all clones are present; in checked studies, unresolved V genes account for under half, and no reason is known for the remainder. In this sample the table shows 220,000 or so clones, 55% to 70% of which occur a single time. Jointly, the top ten make up about 0.05% of the sample. Sequenced material: naive CD4+ T cells from blood. Reading the label with the study, this specimen's cell subset or site is: true naive CD4+ T cells. The source is a man aged 25 to 40 in good health.

This clone was counted a few times. V gene TRBV29-1 combines with J gene TRBJ2-2, with D possibly TRBD2 on 6 matching bases. V was pared by 5 bases and J by 1 base, with 11 bases between. Germline V CDR1 and CDR2: SQVTM, ANQGSEA. CDR3 length: 14 residues. The CDR3 is CSVFGRENTGELFF. For the CDR3, the DNA is TGCAGCGTTTTTGGGCGGGAGAACACCGGGGAGCTGTTTTTT.

In the case of this clone: Other DNA sequences from this sample encode an identical CDR3 as well. The chain recombines TRBV7-2 with TRBJ1-1; no clear D. Trimming cost V 4 bases and J 0 bases, with 6 bases left between them. The CDR3 runs to 13 residues. The germline CDR1 and CDR2 sequences are SGHTA and FQGNSA. CDR3 sequence (DNA): TGTGCCAGCAGCTCTCTGGTGAACACTGAAGCTTTCTTT. It encodes CASSSLVNTEAFF.

The chain joins TRBV6-5 to TRBJ2-3; TRBD1 or TRBD2 may be the D gene (5 bases each). V was pared by 6 bases and J by 1 base, with 11 bases between. Germline V gene data show CDR1 as MNHEY and CDR2 as SVGAGI. This CDR3 spans 14 amino acids. The CDR3 region is CASSRVGGTDTQYF. CDR3 bases: TGTGCCAGCAGCCGGGTGGGGGGCACAGATACGCAGTATTTT.

The J gene is TRBJ2-1, the V gene TRBV7-9; D not resolved. The germline CDR1 and CDR2 sequences are SEHNR and FQNEAQ (reference sequence). The CDR3 contains 14 residues. Trimming took 5 bases from V and 0 from J, leaving 8 bases between them. The CDR3 protein is CASSPRSSYNEQFF. The CDR3 DNA sequence: TGTGCCAGCAGCCCTCGGAGCTCCTACAATGAGCAGTTCTTC.

The chain carries TRBV7-8 and TRBJ2-7, with TRBD1 identical over 8 bases. The CDR3 is made up of 14 amino acids. Germline-derived CDR1 and CDR2 are SGHVS and FQNEAQ. V trimming: 5 bases; J trimming: 5 bases; junction bases outside the gene matches: 8. The chain's CDR3 is CASSPPGQAHEQYF. The CDR3 coding sequence is TGTGCCAGCAGCCCACCGGGACAGGCGCACGAGCAGTACTTC.

This clone was recorded a few times. The chain couples TRBV9 to TRBJ2-7; no clear D. V was cut by 0 bases and J by 2 bases, with 9 bases left in between. The CDR3 loop spans 14 amino acids. Germline V CDR1 and CDR2: SGDLS, YYNGEE. The CDR3 protein is CASSVDSFTYEQYF. For the CDR3, the DNA is TGTGCCAGCAGCGTAGACTCTTTTACCTACGAGCAGTACTTC.

This clone was seen only a few times. The genes are TRBV18 and TRBJ1-5, with D unresolved. CDR3 size: 15 residues. The germline V and J ends were trimmed by 3 bases and 3 bases, with 12 bases remaining between them. The germline V gene encodes CDR1 KGHSH and CDR2 LQKENI. CDR3 nucleotides: TGTGCCAGCTCACCGAGGCTGGGCGACAATCAGCCCCAGCATTTT. Protein product: CASSPRLGDNQPQHF.

The chain has TRBV23-1 and TRBJ2-7; the match to TRBD1 covers 8 bases. TRBV23-1 qualifies as an ORF whose function is uncertain. V gave up 8 bases and J gave up 2 bases; unmatched junction bases: 14. The CDR3 contains 16 residues. CDR3 DNA: TGCGCCAGCGGACGAGGAGGGGACAGGCGAACCTACGAGCAGTACTTC. It yields the protein CASGRGGDRRTYEQYF.

The V gene is TRBV30, the J gene TRBJ2-2, with a possible D match to TRBD2 (6 bases). V shed 8 bases and J shed 6 bases, with 16 bases lying between them. Germline lookup yields CDR1 GTSNPN and CDR2 SVGIG (reference sequence). CDR3 size: 13 residues. This CDR3 reads CARGWTGAGELFF. CDR3 DNA sequence: TGTGCCAGAGGGTGGACGGGAGCCGGGGAGCTGTTTTTT.

The chain couples TRBV29-1 to TRBJ1-2, with TRBD1 as a possible D gene (6 bases). Trimming pared 7 bases from V and 3 bases from J, leaving 15 bases between. The CDR3 runs to 13 residues. Germline CDR1 reads SQVTM; CDR2 reads ANQGSEA. The CDR3 is CSALDGGDYGYTF. CDR3 DNA sequence: TGCAGCGCCCTCGACGGGGGCGACTATGGCTACACCTTC.